This T cell receptor beta chain was obtained from a study of cytomegalovirus exposure and HLA in healthy donors. Study overall: The 120 or so validation repertoires and the roughly 670 first-cohort repertoires shared a platform, a later analysis reported.

The repertoire was sequenced with immunoSEQ multiplex PCR; TCRdb's copy has only in-frame clones and lacks some. The table records tens of thousands of clones, less than 85% of them present only once. Comments on this clone: Its antigen remains unidentified.

The study's findings and limits: According to a subsequent analysis, TCR clusters from the first cohort were inclined to appear together in the 120 validation repertoires. In vitro data verified a few CMV-associated chains as specific for CMV antigens. 164 TCR beta chains were listed as cytomegalovirus-associated.

Trimming cost V 3 bases and J 2 bases; bases outside gene matches: 7. Germline loops: CDR1 LNHNV, CDR2 YYDKDF (reference sequence). The CDR3 loop spans 15 amino acids. The origin of this receptor is a young man in good health and CMV-seropositive. Source material: PBMCs. The chain has TRBV15 and TRBJ2-7, with TRBD1 matching 7 bases. CDR3 nucleotides: TGTGCCACCAGCAGGCAGACAGGGTTGACCTACGAGCAGTACTTC. Its translation is CATSRQTGLTYEQYF.